The clone carrying this T cell receptor beta chain has only a few counts. Molecular barcoding with unique molecular identifiers was used for the TCRbeta library. TCRdb analysed the PCR reads with MiXCR anew, one entry per CDR3 protein. This table has 450,000 to 500,000 distinct CDR3 sequences, 12% appearing once. This sample is drawn from a study of T-cell reconstitution after alpha-beta-depleted transplantation in children. Germline V gives CDR1 MDHEN, CDR2 SYDVKM. The CDR3 runs to 17 residues. Trimming pared 3 bases from V and 3 bases from J, leaving 21 bases between. The clonotype was recovered from a human donor who donated a stem cell graft to a child with combined immunodeficiency. V and J are TRBV28 and TRBJ2-7; D is possibly TRBD1 or TRBD2 (5 bases each). The sequences come from PBMCs from the stem cell graft donor, collected from the stem cell graft. The DNA of the CDR3 is TGTGCCAGCAGTTTTTCCGCGAGGGGTAGATGGCACTACGAGCAGTACTTC. Its translation is CASSFSARGRWHYEQYF. Combining the CDR3 with reference TRBV28 and TRBJ2-7 gives the whole variable domain DVKVTQSSRYLVKRTGEKVFLECVQDMDHENMFWYRQDPGLGLRLIYFSYDVKMKEKGDIPEGYSVSREKKERFSLILESASTNQTSMYLCASSFSARGRWHYEQYFGPGTRLTVT.